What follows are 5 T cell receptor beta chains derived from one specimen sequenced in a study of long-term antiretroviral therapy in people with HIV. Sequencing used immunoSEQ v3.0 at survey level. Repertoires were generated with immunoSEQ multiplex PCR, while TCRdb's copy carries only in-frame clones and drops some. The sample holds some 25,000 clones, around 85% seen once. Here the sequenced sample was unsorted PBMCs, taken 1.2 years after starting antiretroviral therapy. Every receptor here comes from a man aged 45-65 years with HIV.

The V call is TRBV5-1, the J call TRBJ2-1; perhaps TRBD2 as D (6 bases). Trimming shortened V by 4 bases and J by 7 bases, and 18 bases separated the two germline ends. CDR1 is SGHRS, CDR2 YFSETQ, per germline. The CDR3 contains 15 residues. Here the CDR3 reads CASSPPGLGTNEQFF. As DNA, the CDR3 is TGCGCCAGCAGCCCTCCGGGACTTGGGACTAATGAGCAGTTCTTC.

CDR3 loop: CASSSPLDEQYF. CDR3 sequence (DNA): TGTGCCAGCAGCTCACCCCTGGACGAGCAGTACTTC. This chain uses TRBV7-6 with TRBJ2-7; unclear D gene. Trimming took off 4 bases at V and 5 bases at J, with 9 bases between the two ends. The CDR3 extends over 12 amino acids. Germline CDR1 SGHVS, CDR2 FNYEAQ.

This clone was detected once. CDR3 sequence: CASSFETPLGTDTQYF. CDR3 nucleotides: TGCGCCAGCAGCTTCGAGACCCCCCTAGGCACAGATACGCAGTATTTT. J is TRBJ2-3 and V is TRBV5-1, with D unclear. In germline, CDR1 is SGHRS, CDR2 YFSETQ. Trimming left V 2 bases short and J 1 base short, with 14 bases between. The CDR3 runs 16 residues.

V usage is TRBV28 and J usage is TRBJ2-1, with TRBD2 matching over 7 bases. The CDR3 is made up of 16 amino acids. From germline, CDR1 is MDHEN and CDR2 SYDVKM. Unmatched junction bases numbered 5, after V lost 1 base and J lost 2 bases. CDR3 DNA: TGTGCCAGCAGTTTATTTTTGCGGGGGACCTACAATGAGCAGTTCTTC. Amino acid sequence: CASSLFLRGTYNEQFF.

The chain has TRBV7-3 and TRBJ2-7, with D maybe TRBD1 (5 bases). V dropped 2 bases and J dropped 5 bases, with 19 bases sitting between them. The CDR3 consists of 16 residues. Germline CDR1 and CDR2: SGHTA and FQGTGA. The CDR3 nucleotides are TGTGCCAGCAGCTTATCTGGGGCCGTAAGATTGGACGAGCAGTACTTC. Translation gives CASSLSGAVRLDEQYF.